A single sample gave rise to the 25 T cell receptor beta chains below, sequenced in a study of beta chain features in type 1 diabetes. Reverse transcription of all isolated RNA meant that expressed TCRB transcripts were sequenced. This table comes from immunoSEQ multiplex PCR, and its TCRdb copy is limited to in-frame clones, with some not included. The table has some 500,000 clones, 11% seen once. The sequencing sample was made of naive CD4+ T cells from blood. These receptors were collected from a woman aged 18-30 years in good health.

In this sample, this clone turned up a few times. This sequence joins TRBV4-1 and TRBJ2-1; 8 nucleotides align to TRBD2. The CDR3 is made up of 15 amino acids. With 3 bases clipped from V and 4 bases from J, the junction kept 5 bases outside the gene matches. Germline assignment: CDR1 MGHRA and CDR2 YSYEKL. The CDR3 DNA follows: TGCGCCAGCAGCCAGACGGGACTAGTTTACAATGAGCAGTTCTTC. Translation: CASSQTGLVYNEQFF.

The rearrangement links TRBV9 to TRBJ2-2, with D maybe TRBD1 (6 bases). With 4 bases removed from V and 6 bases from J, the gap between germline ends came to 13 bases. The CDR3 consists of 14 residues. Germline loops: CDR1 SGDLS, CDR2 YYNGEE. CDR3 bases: TGTGCCAGCAGCCCCAACAGGGACCCCGGGGAGCTGTTTTTT. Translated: CASSPNRDPGELFF. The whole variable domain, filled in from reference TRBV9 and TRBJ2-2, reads DSGVTQTPKHLITATGQRVTLRCSPRSGDLSVYWYQQSLDQGLQFLIQYYNGEERAKGNILERFSAQQFPDLHSELNLSSLELGDSALYFCASSPNRDPGELFFGEGSRLTVL.

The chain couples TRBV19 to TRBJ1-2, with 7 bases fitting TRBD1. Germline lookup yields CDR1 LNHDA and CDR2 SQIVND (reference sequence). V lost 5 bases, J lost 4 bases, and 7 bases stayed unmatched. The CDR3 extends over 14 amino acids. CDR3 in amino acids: CASSQTGWIYGYTF. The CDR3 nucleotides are TGTGCCAGTAGTCAGACAGGGTGGATCTATGGCTACACCTTC.

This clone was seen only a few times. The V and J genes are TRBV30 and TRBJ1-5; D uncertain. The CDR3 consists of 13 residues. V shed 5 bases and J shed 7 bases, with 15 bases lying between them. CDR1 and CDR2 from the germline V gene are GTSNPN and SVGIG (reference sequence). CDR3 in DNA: TGTGCCTGGGCTTTGGAGGGCCCACAGCCCCAGCATTTT. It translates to CAWALEGPQPQHF.

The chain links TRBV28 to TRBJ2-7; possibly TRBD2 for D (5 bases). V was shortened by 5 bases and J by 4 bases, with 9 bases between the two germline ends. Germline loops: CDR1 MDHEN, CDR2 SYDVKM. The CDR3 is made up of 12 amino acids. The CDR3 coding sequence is TGTGCCAGCAGTGCCTCGGGATACGAGCAGTACGTC. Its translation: CASSASGYEQYV.

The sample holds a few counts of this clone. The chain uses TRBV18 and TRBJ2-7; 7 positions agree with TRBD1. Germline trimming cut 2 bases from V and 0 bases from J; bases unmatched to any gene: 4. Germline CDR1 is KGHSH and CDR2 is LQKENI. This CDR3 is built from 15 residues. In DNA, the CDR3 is TGTGCCAGCTCACCAGCGACAGGGAACTCCTACGAGCAGTACTTC. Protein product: CASSPATGNSYEQYF.

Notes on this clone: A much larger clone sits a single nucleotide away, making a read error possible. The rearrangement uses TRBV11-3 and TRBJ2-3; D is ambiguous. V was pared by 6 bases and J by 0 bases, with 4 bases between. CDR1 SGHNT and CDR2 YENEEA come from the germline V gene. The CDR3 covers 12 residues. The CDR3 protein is CASRLSTDTQYF. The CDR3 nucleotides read TGTGCCAGCAGGTTAAGCACAGATACGCAGTATTTT. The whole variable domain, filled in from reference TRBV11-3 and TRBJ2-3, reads EAGVVQSPRYKIIEKKQPVAFWCNPISGHNTLYWYLQNLGQGPELLIRYENEEAVDDSQLPKDRFSAERLKGVDSTLKIQPAELGDSAVYLCASRLSTDTQYFGPGTRLTVL.

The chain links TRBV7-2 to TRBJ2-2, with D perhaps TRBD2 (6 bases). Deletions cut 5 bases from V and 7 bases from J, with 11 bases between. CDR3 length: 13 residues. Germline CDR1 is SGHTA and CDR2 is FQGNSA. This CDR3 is CASSPRGGGELFF. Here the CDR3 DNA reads TGTGCCAGCAGCCCCCGGGGAGGCGGGGAGCTGTTTTTT. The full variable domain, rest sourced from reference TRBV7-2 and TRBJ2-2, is GAGVSQSPSNKVTEKGKDVELRCDPISGHTALYWYRQSLGQGLEFLIYFQGNSAPDKSGLPSDRFSAERTGGSVSTLTIQRTQQEDSAVYLCASSPRGGGELFFGEGSRLTVL.

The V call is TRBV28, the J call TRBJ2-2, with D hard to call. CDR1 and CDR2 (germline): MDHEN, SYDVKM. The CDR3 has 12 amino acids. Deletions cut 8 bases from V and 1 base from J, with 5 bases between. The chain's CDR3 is CASSGNTGELFF. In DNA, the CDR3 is TGTGCCAGCTCAGGGAACACCGGGGAGCTGTTTTTT.

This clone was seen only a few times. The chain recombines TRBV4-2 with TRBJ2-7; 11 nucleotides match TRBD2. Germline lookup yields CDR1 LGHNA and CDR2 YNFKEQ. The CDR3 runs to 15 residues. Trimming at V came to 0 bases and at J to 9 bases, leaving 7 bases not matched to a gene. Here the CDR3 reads CASSQDRNSGRVQYF. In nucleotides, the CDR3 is TGTGCCAGCAGCCAAGATAGGAATAGCGGGAGGGTGCAGTACTTC.

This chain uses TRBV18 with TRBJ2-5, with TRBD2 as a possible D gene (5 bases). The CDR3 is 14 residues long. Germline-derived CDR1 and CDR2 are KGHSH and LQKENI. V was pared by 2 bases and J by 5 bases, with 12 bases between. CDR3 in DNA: TGTGCCAGCTCACCAAAGGAGGAGTGGGAGACCCAGTACTTC. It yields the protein CASSPKEEWETQYF.

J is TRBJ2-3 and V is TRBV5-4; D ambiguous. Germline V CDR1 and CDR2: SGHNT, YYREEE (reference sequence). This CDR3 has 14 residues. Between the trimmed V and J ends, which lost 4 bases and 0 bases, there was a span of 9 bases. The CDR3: CASSKTTSTDTQYF. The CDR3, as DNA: TGTGCCAGCAGCAAAACTACTAGCACAGATACGCAGTATTTT.

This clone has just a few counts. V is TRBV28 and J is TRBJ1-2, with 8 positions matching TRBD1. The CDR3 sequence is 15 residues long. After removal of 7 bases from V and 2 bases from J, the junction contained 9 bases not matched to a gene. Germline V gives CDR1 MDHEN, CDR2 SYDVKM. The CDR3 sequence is CASIQMRTGNYGYTF. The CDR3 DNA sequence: TGTGCCAGCATCCAAATGCGGACAGGGAACTATGGCTACACCTTC.

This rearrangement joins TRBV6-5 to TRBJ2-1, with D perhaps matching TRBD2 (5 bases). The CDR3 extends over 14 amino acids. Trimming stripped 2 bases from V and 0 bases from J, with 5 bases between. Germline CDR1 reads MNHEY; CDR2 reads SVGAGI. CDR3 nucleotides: TGTGCCAGCAGTTACGGGAGCTCCTACAATGAGCAGTTCTTC. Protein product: CASSYGSSYNEQFF.

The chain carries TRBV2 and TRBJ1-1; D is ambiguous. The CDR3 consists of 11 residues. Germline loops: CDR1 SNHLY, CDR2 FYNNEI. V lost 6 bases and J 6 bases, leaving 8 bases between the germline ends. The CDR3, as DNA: TGTGCCAGCAGCCCTAGGGCTGAAGCTTTCTTT. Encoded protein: CASSPRAEAFF.

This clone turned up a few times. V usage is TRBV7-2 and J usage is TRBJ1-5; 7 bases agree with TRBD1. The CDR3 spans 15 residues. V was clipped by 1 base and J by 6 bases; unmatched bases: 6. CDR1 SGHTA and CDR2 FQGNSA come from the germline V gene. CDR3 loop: CASSLGQGMGQPQHF. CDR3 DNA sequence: TGTGCCAGCAGCTTAGGACAGGGAATGGGTCAGCCCCAGCATTTT.

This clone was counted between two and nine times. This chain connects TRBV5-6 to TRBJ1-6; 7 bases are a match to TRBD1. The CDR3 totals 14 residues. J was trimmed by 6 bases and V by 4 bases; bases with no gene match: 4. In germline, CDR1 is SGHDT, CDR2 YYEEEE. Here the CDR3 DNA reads TGTGCCAGCAGCCCGGGACAGCTTAATTCACCCCTCCACTTT. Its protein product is CASSPGQLNSPLHF. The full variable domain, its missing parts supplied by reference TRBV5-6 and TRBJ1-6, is DAGVTQSPTHLIKTRGQQVTLRCSPKSGHDTVSWYQQALGQGPQFIFQYYEEEERQRGNFPDRFSGHQFPNYSSELNVNALLLGDSALYLCASSPGQLNSPLHFGNGTRLTVT.

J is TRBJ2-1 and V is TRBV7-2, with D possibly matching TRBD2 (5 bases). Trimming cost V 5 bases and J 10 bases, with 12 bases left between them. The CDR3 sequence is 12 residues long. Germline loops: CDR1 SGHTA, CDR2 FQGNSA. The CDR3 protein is CASSPPRGEQFF. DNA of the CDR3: TGTGCCAGCAGCCCGCCCCGCGGGGAGCAGTTCTTC.

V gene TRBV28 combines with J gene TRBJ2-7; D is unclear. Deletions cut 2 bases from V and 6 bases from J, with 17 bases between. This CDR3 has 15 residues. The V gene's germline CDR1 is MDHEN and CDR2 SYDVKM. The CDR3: CASSLGDPRASEQYV. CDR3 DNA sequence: TGTGCCAGCAGTTTAGGAGACCCTAGGGCCTCCGAGCAGTACGTC.

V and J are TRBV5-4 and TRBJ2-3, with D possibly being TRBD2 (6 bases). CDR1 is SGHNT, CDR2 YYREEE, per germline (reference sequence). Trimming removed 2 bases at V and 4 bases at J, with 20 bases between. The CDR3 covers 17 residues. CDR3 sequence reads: CASSLYNGRGSADTQYF. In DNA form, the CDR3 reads TGTGCCAGCAGCTTATATAACGGGAGAGGGTCCGCAGATACGCAGTATTTT.

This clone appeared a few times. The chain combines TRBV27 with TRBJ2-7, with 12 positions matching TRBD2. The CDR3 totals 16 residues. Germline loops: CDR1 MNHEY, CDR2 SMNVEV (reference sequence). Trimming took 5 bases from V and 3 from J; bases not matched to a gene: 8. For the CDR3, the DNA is TGTGCCAGCAGTCCCCCTAGCGGGGGGGTATTCTACGAGCAGTACGTC. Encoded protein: CASSPPSGGVFYEQYV.

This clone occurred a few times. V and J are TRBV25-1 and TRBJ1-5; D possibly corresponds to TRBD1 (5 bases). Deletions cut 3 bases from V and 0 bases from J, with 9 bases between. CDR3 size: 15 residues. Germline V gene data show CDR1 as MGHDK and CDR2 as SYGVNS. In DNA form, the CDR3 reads TGTGCCAGCAGTGACAGGGCAGATAGCAATCAGCCCCAGCATTTT. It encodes CASSDRADSNQPQHF. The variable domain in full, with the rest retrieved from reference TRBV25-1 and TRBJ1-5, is EADIYQTPRYLVIGTGKKITLECSQTMGHDKMYWYQQDPGMELHLIHYSYGVNSTEKGDLSSESTVSRIRTEHFPLTLESARPSHTSQYLCASSDRADSNQPQHFGDGTRLSIL.

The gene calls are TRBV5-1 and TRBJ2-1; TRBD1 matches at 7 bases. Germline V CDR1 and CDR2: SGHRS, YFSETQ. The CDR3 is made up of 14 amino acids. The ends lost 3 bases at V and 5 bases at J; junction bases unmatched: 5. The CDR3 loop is CASSSVTGNNEQFF. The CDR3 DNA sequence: TGCGCCAGCAGCTCCGTGACAGGGAACAATGAGCAGTTCTTC.

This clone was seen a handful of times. CDR3 sequence (DNA): TGTGCCAGCTCACCTACCGGGACATACGAGCAGTACGTC. Translation gives CASSPTGTYEQYV. The chain carries TRBV18 and TRBJ2-7; TRBD1 is a possible D gene (6 bases). Germline V gene sequence: CDR1 KGHSH, CDR2 LQKENI. The CDR3 has 13 amino acids. Trimming removed 3 bases at V and 4 bases at J, with 10 bases between.

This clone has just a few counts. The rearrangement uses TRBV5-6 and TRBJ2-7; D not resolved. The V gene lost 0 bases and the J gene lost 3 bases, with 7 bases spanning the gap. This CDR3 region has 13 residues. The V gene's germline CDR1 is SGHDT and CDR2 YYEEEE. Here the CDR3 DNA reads TGTGCCAGCAGCTTGGGGCAGATCTACGAGCAGTACGTC. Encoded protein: CASSLGQIYEQYV.